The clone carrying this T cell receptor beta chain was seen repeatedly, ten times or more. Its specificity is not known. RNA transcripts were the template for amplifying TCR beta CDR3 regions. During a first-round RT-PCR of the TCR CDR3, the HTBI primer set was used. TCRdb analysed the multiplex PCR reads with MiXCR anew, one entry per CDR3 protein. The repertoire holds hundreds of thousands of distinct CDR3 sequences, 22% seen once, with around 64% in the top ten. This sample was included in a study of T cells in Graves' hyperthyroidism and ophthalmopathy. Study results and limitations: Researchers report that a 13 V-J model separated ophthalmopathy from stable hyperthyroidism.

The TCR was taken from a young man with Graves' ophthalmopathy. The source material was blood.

CDR3 nucleotides: TGTGCCAGCAGGGTTAGCCGAGGCCACTCTATTTACACTGAAGCTTTCTTT. Protein sequence: CASRVSRGHSIYTEAFF. The V gene is TRBV28, the J gene TRBJ1-1, with D unresolved. Germline V gene sequence: CDR1 MDHEN, CDR2 SYDVKM. The CDR3 is 17 residues long. The ends were cut back, 6 bases at V and 3 bases at J, with 23 bases in the middle.